These 18 T cell receptor beta chains were all obtained from the same sample, sequenced in a study of Ad26.COV2.S vaccination and SARS-CoV-2 variants (dated by TCRdb to the early 2020s). Libraries came from the immunoSEQ multiplex PCR assay. Sourced from immuneACCESS, this table was stored by TCRdb with only in-frame sequences that have V and J called. A share of the clones is absent; for the studies checked, an unresolved V gene accounts for under half, and the remainder has no known explanation. The sample table holds almost 400,000 clones, of which over 75% were seen once. The ten largest account for under 2% of the sample. The treatment or condition label of this sample denotes: 15 to 20 received Ad26.COV2.S at low or high dose, single or two shots; about 5 received placebo; per-sample allocation not given. Repertoires of vaccine and placebo recipients were sequenced from samples taken on day 63 after the first injection.

The sequencing used peripheral blood, collected in a trial of Ad26.COV2.S vaccine versus placebo. The receptors here all came from a person between 18 and 60 years old who received the Ad26.COV2.S COVID-19 vaccine or a placebo.

The gene calls are TRBV5-1 and TRBJ2-5; 7 bases line up with TRBD2. The V segment lost 5 bases and the J segment 2 bases; nucleotides outside the gene matches: 6. This CDR3 spans 14 amino acids. Germline loops: CDR1 SGHRS, CDR2 YFSETQ. DNA for the CDR3: TGCGCCAGCAGATCTAGCGGAAGACAAGAGACCCAGTACTTC. It specifies CASRSSGRQETQYF.

The chain is built from TRBV5-1 and TRBJ2-1; 8 positions match TRBD2. The CDR3 spans 18 residues. V lost 1 base and J lost 2; bases outside the gene matches: 11. Germline loops: CDR1 SGHRS, CDR2 YFSETQ. The CDR3 DNA follows: TGCGCCAGCAGCTTGAGAGAGCGGGGGAGGGTTGCCTACAATGAGCAGTTCTTC. Its protein is CASSLRERGRVAYNEQFF.

The gene calls are TRBV6-5 and TRBJ1-1, with D possibly TRBD1 on 5 matching bases. V lost 0 bases, J lost 7 bases, and 12 bases lay in between. CDR3 length: 14 amino acids. Germline V gene sequence: CDR1 MNHEY, CDR2 SVGAGI. CDR3 in DNA: TGTGCCAGCAGTTACTCGAGGGGAGGAAGTGAAGCTTTCTTT. Encoded protein: CASSYSRGGSEAFF.

This clone was seen a few times. The rearrangement links TRBV6-4 to TRBJ2-2; D is undetermined. The germline V gene has CDR1 MRHNA and CDR2 SNTAGT. The CDR3 loop spans 13 amino acids. V gave up 0 bases and J gave up 4 bases, with 3 bases separating them. The CDR3 is CASSDSPTGELFF. CDR3 bases: TGTGCCAGCAGTGACTCGCCCACCGGGGAGCTGTTTTTT.

The chain uses TRBV27 and TRBJ2-5; the match to TRBD2 covers 15 bases. Germline CDR1 is MNHEY and CDR2 is SMNVEV (reference sequence). The CDR3 has 16 residues. The junction had 7 bases not matched to a gene; V was cut back by 6 bases and J by 5 bases. CDR3 loop: CASRPGLAGGMETQYF. The CDR3 bases are TGTGCCAGCAGACCTGGACTAGCGGGAGGGATGGAGACCCAGTACTTC.

In its sample, this clone was seen a few times. The CDR3: CASSQVAAGGREQYF. Written as DNA, the CDR3 is TGTGCCAGCAGCCAGGTAGCAGCGGGAGGGAGGGAGCAGTACTTC. This rearrangement joins TRBV3-1 (or the pseudogene TRBV3-2) to TRBJ2-7; 10 bases are shared with TRBD2. The CDR3 is 15 amino acids. Trimming cost V 3 bases and J 7 bases; bases outside gene matches: 9. Germline loops: CDR1 LGHDT, CDR2 YNNKEL (reference sequence).

The V and J genes are TRBV6-4 and TRBJ2-1, with 14 bases aligning to TRBD2. The CDR3 sequence is 16 residues long. Germline V gene sequence: CDR1 MRHNA, CDR2 SNTAGT. V trimming: 6 bases; J trimming: 6 bases; junction bases outside the gene matches: 7. The CDR3 sequence: CASSRTSGRIINEQFF. The DNA for the CDR3 is TGTGCCAGCAGCCGGACTAGCGGGAGGATCATCAATGAGCAGTTCTTC.

The V and J genes are TRBV4-3 and TRBJ1-3, with unresolved D. Trimming stripped 4 bases from V and 3 bases from J, with 13 bases between. The CDR3 runs to 15 residues. Germline CDR1 and CDR2: LGHNA and YSLEER. The chain's CDR3 is CASSPRVEVGNTIYF. The CDR3, as DNA: TGCGCCAGCAGCCCCCGAGTGGAGGTTGGAAACACCATATATTTT.

V and J are TRBV5-5 and TRBJ2-6, with D hard to call. Looked up from germline, CDR1 is SGHKS and CDR2 is YYEKEE (reference sequence). V was cut by 5 bases and J by 0 bases, with 9 bases left in between. The CDR3 loop spans 15 amino acids. The DNA of the CDR3 is TGTGCCAGCAGTCCAGTGTTCTCTGGGGCCAACGTCCTGACTTTC. It codes for CASSPVFSGANVLTF.

This chain uses TRBV5-4 with TRBJ1-2; no reliable D call. The ends were cut back, 0 bases at V and 4 bases at J, with 7 bases in the middle. Germline V gene data show CDR1 as SGHNT and CDR2 as YYREEE (reference sequence). This CDR3 comprises 13 residues. CDR3 residues: CASSLAAGYGYTF. The CDR3 coding sequence is TGTGCCAGCAGCTTGGCGGCTGGCTATGGCTACACCTTC.

This rearrangement joins TRBV30 to TRBJ2-1; 11 positions match TRBD2. The trim removed 5 bases at V and 10 bases at J, leaving 10 bases unmatched. From germline, CDR1 is GTSNPN and CDR2 SVGIG (reference sequence). The CDR3 runs to 14 residues. The CDR3, as DNA: TGTGCCTGGTATCAACCGGGACTAGCGGAAGAGCAGTTCTTC. Its translation is CAWYQPGLAEEQFF.

The chain employs TRBV5-8 and TRBJ2-1; no clear D. The CDR3 runs 12 residues. CDR1 is SGHTS, CDR2 YDEGEE, per germline. V gave up 6 bases and J gave up 3 bases, with 7 bases separating them. The CDR3, as DNA: TGTGCCAGCACCTGGAGCTACAATGAGCAGTTCTTC. It yields the protein CASTWSYNEQFF.

This chain connects TRBV7-8 to TRBJ1-3, with unresolved D. The V gene lost 2 bases and the J gene lost 0 bases, with 8 bases spanning the gap. Germline lookup yields CDR1 SGHVS and CDR2 FQNEAQ. The CDR3 is made up of 15 amino acids. Written as DNA, the CDR3 is TGTGCCAGCAGCTTAACGTCGGACTCTGGAAACACCATATATTTT. Translating gives CASSLTSDSGNTIYF. The full variable domain, rest sourced from reference TRBV7-8 and TRBJ1-3, is GAGVSQSPRYKVAKRGQDVALRCDPISGHVSLFWYQQALGQGPEFLTYFQNEAQLDKSGLPSDRFFAERPEGSVSTLKIQRTQQEDSAVYLCASSLTSDSGNTIYFGEGSWLTVV.

The chain carries TRBV7-3 and TRBJ2-5; D remains unclear. Germline V gives CDR1 SGHTA, CDR2 FQGTGA. V was shortened by 5 bases and J by 5 bases, with 12 bases between the two germline ends. This CDR3 contains 13 residues. This CDR3 is CASSRTPDETQYF. The CDR3 DNA reads as TGTGCCAGCAGCCGTACCCCCGATGAGACCCAGTACTTC.

This clone appeared a single time. The CDR3 sequence is CASTTGFNEKLFF. CDR3 DNA: TGTGCCAGTACGACAGGGTTTAATGAAAAACTGTTTTTT. This chain joins TRBV2 and TRBJ1-4, with TRBD1 matching 7 bases. Germline values: CDR1 SNHLY, CDR2 FYNNEI. This CDR3 region has 13 residues. J was trimmed by 4 bases and V by 9 bases; bases with no gene match: 5.

The gene calls are TRBV3-1 (or the pseudogene TRBV3-2) and TRBJ2-7; D remains unclear. The CDR3 totals 14 residues. Per germline, CDR1 LGHDT and CDR2 YNNKEL (reference sequence). V gave up 0 bases and J gave up 4 bases, with 10 bases separating them. The CDR3 is CASSQDPMPYEQYF. The CDR3, as DNA: TGTGCCAGCAGCCAAGATCCTATGCCGTACGAGCAGTACTTC.

The CDR3: CASSGATNEKLFF. The CDR3 DNA is TGTGCCAGCAGCGGTGCAACTAATGAAAAACTGTTTTTT. The chain recombines TRBV6-5 with TRBJ1-4; no reliable D call. The germline V and J ends were trimmed by 6 bases and 0 bases, with 5 bases remaining between them. The CDR3 loop spans 13 amino acids. Germline-derived CDR1 and CDR2 are MNHEY and SVGAGI.

The V call is TRBV27, the J call TRBJ2-1; 10 nucleotides line up with TRBD2. CDR1 and CDR2 from the germline V gene are MNHEY and SMNVEV (reference sequence). The CDR3 totals 15 residues. The ends lost 6 bases at V and 12 bases at J; junction bases unmatched: 14. CDR3 nucleotides: TGTGCCAGCAGCCCGACGTCGGCTAGCGGGAGTGGGCAGTTCTTC. Translation: CASSPTSASGSGQFF.